The rows below give T cell receptor beta chains drawn from one sample of a study of T-cell memory formation after mild COVID-19. TCRdb processed the 5' RACE reads anew with MiXCR; each CDR3 protein has one entry. Found here are approximately 260,000 distinct CDR3 sequences, 16% of them singletons; the top ten hold roughly 22%. The material sequenced was PBMCs or a T cell subset sorted from them (not recorded which). The receptors stem from a man aged 18 to 35 who had mild COVID-19 (a few samples of this study predate the infection). Cell type and time point are not known. Both conserved end residues are part of each CDR3. Fields, in order: J gene, clone size, D gene, V gene, CDR3 protein, CDR3 DNA. A D gene is named only where the DNA matches it firmly. Rows may omit the clone size; those that give it use once, few, many or a size class.

j_gene: TRBJ2-3; abundance: -; d_gene: TRBD2; v_gene: TRBV5-1; CDR3aa: CASRGLAGGTDTQYF; CDR3nt: TGCGCCAGCAGAGGACTAGCGGGGGGCACAGATACGCAGTATTTT
j_gene: TRBJ1-1; abundance: many; d_gene: TRBD1; v_gene: TRBV10-3; CDR3aa: CAISEPGQGGTEAFF; CDR3nt: TGTGCCATCAGTGAGCCGGGACAGGGGGGCACTGAAGCTTTCTTT
j_gene: TRBJ2-7; abundance: many; d_gene: -; v_gene: TRBV7-2; CDR3aa: CASSLRVASAFYEQYF; CDR3nt: TGTGCCAGCAGCTTACGAGTAGCTAGCGCGTTCTACGAGCAGTACTTC
j_gene: TRBJ2-7; abundance: -; d_gene: TRBD1; v_gene: TRBV6-5; CDR3aa: CASSRRETGGSPYEQYF; CDR3nt: TGTGCCAGCAGTAGAAGGGAAACAGGGGGTAGCCCCTACGAGCAGTACTTC
j_gene: TRBJ1-2; abundance: -; d_gene: TRBD1; v_gene: TRBV15; CDR3aa: CATSRDRTGPGYTF; CDR3nt: TGTGCCACCAGCAGAGATAGGACAGGGCCTGGCTACACCTTC
j_gene: TRBJ2-1; abundance: -; d_gene: TRBD2; v_gene: TRBV12-3/TRBV12-4; CDR3aa: CASSLTGGASEQFF; CDR3nt: TGTGCCAGCAGTTTGACGGGGGGGGCTAGTGAGCAGTTCTTC
j_gene: TRBJ1-2; abundance: few; d_gene: -; v_gene: TRBV2; CDR3aa: CASIQDYGYTF; CDR3nt: TGTGCCAGCATACAGGACTATGGCTACACCTTC
j_gene: TRBJ1-5; abundance: few; d_gene: -; v_gene: TRBV6-1; CDR3aa: CASSEARQVGIQPQHF; CDR3nt: TGTGCCAGCAGTGAAGCTCGGCAGGTTGGCATTCAGCCCCAGCATTTT
j_gene: TRBJ2-2; abundance: -; d_gene: -; v_gene: TRBV20-1; CDR3aa: CSARRLGGELFF; CDR3nt: TGCAGTGCTAGACGTCTGGGCGGGGAGCTGTTTTTT
j_gene: TRBJ2-1; abundance: -; d_gene: TRBD2; v_gene: TRBV7-8; CDR3aa: CASSPRPGGSYNEQFF; CDR3nt: TGTGCCAGCAGCCCTAGACCGGGGGGCTCCTACAATGAGCAGTTCTTC
j_gene: TRBJ2-7; abundance: -; d_gene: TRBD1; v_gene: TRBV6-6; CDR3aa: CASSYGDRAGYEQYF; CDR3nt: TGTGCCAGCAGTTACGGCGACAGGGCAGGGTACGAGCAGTACTTC
j_gene: TRBJ1-4; abundance: -; d_gene: -; v_gene: TRBV12-3/TRBV12-4; CDR3aa: CASSSRGSPRGKLFF; CDR3nt: TGTGCCAGCAGTTCCCGCGGGTCTCCAAGGGGAAAACTGTTTTTT
j_gene: TRBJ1-1; abundance: -; d_gene: -; v_gene: TRBV5-1; CDR3aa: CASSSNSLNTEAFF; CDR3nt: TGCGCCAGCAGCTCGAACAGTCTGAACACTGAAGCTTTCTTT
j_gene: TRBJ1-1; abundance: few; d_gene: -; v_gene: TRBV4-2; CDR3aa: CASSQDKMEAFF; CDR3nt: TGTGCCAGCAGCCAAGATAAAATGGAAGCTTTCTTT
j_gene: TRBJ1-3; abundance: few; d_gene: -; v_gene: TRBV7-2; CDR3aa: CASSPTGGSGNTIYF; CDR3nt: TGTGCCAGCAGCCCGACGGGGGGTAGTGGAAACACCATATATTTT
j_gene: TRBJ1-1; abundance: -; d_gene: -; v_gene: TRBV7-9; CDR3aa: CASSPGDGKAFF; CDR3nt: TGTGCCAGCAGCCCCGGTGACGGGAAAGCTTTCTTT
j_gene: TRBJ1-2; abundance: -; d_gene: TRBD1; v_gene: TRBV7-9; CDR3aa: CASIAGSRQGVYGYTF; CDR3nt: TGTGCCAGCATCGCCGGTAGCCGACAGGGGGTTTATGGCTACACCTTC
j_gene: TRBJ1-5; abundance: few; d_gene: TRBD1; v_gene: TRBV4-1; CDR3aa: CASSRESGTGHQPQHF; CDR3nt: TGCGCCAGCAGCCGAGAATCAGGGACAGGCCATCAGCCCCAGCATTTT
j_gene: TRBJ1-2; abundance: few; d_gene: -; v_gene: TRBV28; CDR3aa: CASSLRAVGPYGYTF; CDR3nt: TGTGCCAGCAGCCTTAGGGCAGTGGGCCCATATGGCTACACCTTC
j_gene: TRBJ2-3; abundance: -; d_gene: TRBD2; v_gene: TRBV6-5; CDR3aa: CASSRPGLAGVDTQYF; CDR3nt: TGTGCCAGCAGTCGGCCCGGACTAGCGGGGGTAGATACGCAGTATTTT
j_gene: TRBJ2-3; abundance: -; d_gene: TRBD2; v_gene: TRBV5-6; CDR3aa: CASSLDLAETDTQYF; CDR3nt: TGTGCCAGCAGCTTGGATCTAGCGGAGACAGATACGCAGTATTTT
j_gene: TRBJ2-7; abundance: few; d_gene: -; v_gene: TRBV7-6; CDR3aa: CASSLEAGPSNEQYF; CDR3nt: TGTGCCAGCAGCTTAGAAGCAGGACCCAGCAACGAGCAGTACTTC
j_gene: TRBJ2-7; abundance: few; d_gene: TRBD2; v_gene: TRBV6-5; CDR3aa: CASSTGGREQYF; CDR3nt: TGTGCCAGCAGCACGGGGGGTCGGGAGCAGTACTTC
j_gene: TRBJ2-7; abundance: few; d_gene: TRBD1; v_gene: TRBV4-1; CDR3aa: CASSQETGGYEQYF; CDR3nt: TGCGCCAGCAGCCAAGAAACAGGGGGCTACGAGCAGTACTTC
j_gene: TRBJ1-1; abundance: -; d_gene: -; v_gene: TRBV6-1; CDR3aa: CASSTPGPNTEAFF; CDR3nt: TGTGCCAGCAGTACCCCGGGGCCCAACACTGAAGCTTTCTTT
j_gene: TRBJ1-2; abundance: -; d_gene: -; v_gene: TRBV9; CDR3aa: CASSVGAAGTNYGYTF; CDR3nt: TGTGCCAGCAGCGTAGGCGCGGCAGGGACTAACTATGGCTACACCTTC
j_gene: TRBJ1-5; abundance: -; d_gene: TRBD1; v_gene: TRBV20-1; CDR3aa: CSASLGQGYQPQHF; CDR3nt: TGCAGTGCTAGCTTGGGACAGGGATATCAGCCCCAGCATTTT
j_gene: TRBJ1-2; abundance: few; d_gene: TRBD1; v_gene: TRBV5-1; CDR3aa: CASKGQGNYGYTF; CDR3nt: TGCGCCAGCAAAGGACAGGGGAACTATGGCTACACCTTC
j_gene: TRBJ2-5; abundance: -; d_gene: TRBD1; v_gene: TRBV5-1; CDR3aa: CASSLNRQGVGQETQYF; CDR3nt: TGCGCCAGCAGCTTGAATCGTCAGGGGGTGGGCCAAGAGACCCAGTACTTC
j_gene: TRBJ1-6; abundance: -; d_gene: -; v_gene: TRBV4-1; CDR3aa: CASSQVSDSSRLHF; CDR3nt: TGCGCCAGCAGCCAAGTTAGTGACAGCTCACGCCTCCACTTT
j_gene: TRBJ2-2; abundance: -; d_gene: -; v_gene: TRBV28; CDR3aa: CASSHGQTNTGELFF; CDR3nt: TGTGCCAGCAGCCACGGACAAACGAACACCGGGGAGCTGTTTTTT
j_gene: TRBJ1-1; abundance: many; d_gene: -; v_gene: TRBV5-1; CDR3aa: CASSSRFGNTEAFF; CDR3nt: TGCGCCAGCAGCTCTCGTTTCGGTAACACTGAAGCTTTCTTT
j_gene: TRBJ2-7; abundance: few; d_gene: TRBD1; v_gene: TRBV12-3/TRBV12-4; CDR3aa: CASSWGTGLSYEQYF; CDR3nt: TGTGCCAGCAGTTGGGGGACAGGGTTGTCCTACGAGCAGTACTTC
j_gene: TRBJ2-6; abundance: -; d_gene: -; v_gene: TRBV5-1; CDR3aa: CASSEGVQSSGANVLTF; CDR3nt: TGCGCCAGCAGCGAAGGGGTCCAAAGCTCTGGGGCCAACGTCCTGACTTTC
j_gene: TRBJ1-2; abundance: few; d_gene: TRBD1; v_gene: TRBV4-2; CDR3aa: CASSQRDRDVGYGYTF; CDR3nt: TGTGCCAGCAGCCAACGGGACAGGGATGTGGGTTATGGCTACACCTTC
j_gene: TRBJ1-2; abundance: few; d_gene: TRBD1; v_gene: TRBV11-2; CDR3aa: CASSLGQGGHGYTF; CDR3nt: TGTGCCAGCAGCTTAGGACAGGGTGGTCATGGCTACACCTTC
j_gene: TRBJ2-5; abundance: -; d_gene: -; v_gene: TRBV10-3; CDR3aa: CAISEEKGYQETQYF; CDR3nt: TGTGCCATCAGTGAGGAGAAGGGGTACCAAGAGACCCAGTACTTC
j_gene: TRBJ1-1; abundance: few; d_gene: -; v_gene: TRBV30; CDR3aa: CAWSVLIPFGTEAFF; CDR3nt: TGTGCCTGGAGTGTCCTGATCCCTTTTGGGACTGAAGCTTTCTTT
j_gene: TRBJ1-5; abundance: -; d_gene: TRBD1; v_gene: TRBV6-6; CDR3aa: CASSYRTGDQPQHF; CDR3nt: TGTGCCAGCAGTTACCGAACAGGGGATCAGCCCCAGCATTTT
j_gene: TRBJ1-2; abundance: -; d_gene: -; v_gene: TRBV2; CDR3aa: CASTLGGWVGYTF; CDR3nt: TGTGCCAGCACCCTGGGAGGGTGGGTTGGCTACACCTTC
j_gene: TRBJ2-3; abundance: -; d_gene: TRBD1; v_gene: TRBV7-6; CDR3aa: CASSSGTGRKADTQYF; CDR3nt: TGTGCCAGCAGCTCCGGGACAGGGAGAAAGGCAGATACGCAGTATTTT
j_gene: TRBJ2-1; abundance: many; d_gene: -; v_gene: TRBV5-1; CDR3aa: CASSLGGSYNEQFF; CDR3nt: TGCGCCAGCAGCTTGGGAGGGTCTTACAATGAGCAGTTCTTC
j_gene: TRBJ1-6; abundance: many; d_gene: TRBD1; v_gene: TRBV7-9; CDR3aa: CASSPTGGLNSPLHF; CDR3nt: TGTGCCAGCAGCCCAACAGGGGGCCTAAATTCACCCCTCCACTTT
j_gene: TRBJ2-1; abundance: -; d_gene: -; v_gene: TRBV6-2/TRBV6-3; CDR3aa: CASSYQGNNEQFF; CDR3nt: TGTGCCAGCAGTTACCAAGGGAACAATGAGCAGTTCTTC